A selection of T cell receptor beta chains follows, all from one sample in a study of T cell repertoires in ileal Crohn's disease. Clones were read by immunoSEQ multiplex PCR, and TCRdb kept only the in-frame ones, dropping some. The table includes about 5,800 clones, nearly 97% detected once. Specimen: ileal tissue. The receptors were gathered from an adult with Crohn's disease. Each CDR3 is given with its conserved first and last residue. The D gene is left open where the match is weak. Clone sizes are given selectively: once, few, many, or a class where the clone is expanded.

d_call clone_size j_call v_call cdr3_length cdr3_aa cdr3_nt
TRBD1 few TRBJ2-2 TRBV5-1 16 CASSHGDRANTGELFF TGCGCCAGCAGCCATGGGGACAGGGCGAACACCGGGGAGCTGTTTTTT
. . TRBJ2-3 TRBV30 13 CAWETRRGDTQYF TGTGCCTGGGAGACCCGCAGGGGAGATACGCAGTATTTT
. once TRBJ1-3 TRBV6-5 15 CASSYSGAQGNTIYF TGTGCCAGCAGTTACTCAGGGGCGCAGGGAAACACCATATATTTT
. . TRBJ2-3 TRBV5-8 14 CASSWTESTDTQYF TGTGCCAGCAGCTGGACAGAGAGCACAGATACGCAGTATTTT
. . TRBJ1-3 TRBV5-4 15 CASSLESGVGNTIYF TGTGCCAGCAGCTTGGAGTCTGGAGTCGGAAACACCATATATTTT
. once TRBJ2-2 TRBV4-3 13 CASSQILTGELFF TGCGCCAGCAGCCAAATCCTCACCGGGGAGCTGTTTTTT
. once TRBJ2-2 TRBV4-3 15 CASSQSGSYTGELFF TGCGCCAGCAGCCAATCCGGGTCTTACACCGGGGAGCTGTTTTTT
TRBD2 . TRBJ2-3 TRBV6-6 15 CASRPLAYDTDTQYF TGTGCCAGCAGACCACTAGCGTACGACACAGATACGCAGTATTTT
. once TRBJ2-5 TRBV5-1 15 CASSLAFGGTETQYF TGCGCCAGCAGCTTGGCTTTTGGGGGGACAGAGACCCAGTACTTC
TRBD1 . TRBJ2-2 TRBV6-1 14 CASRWTGGTGELFF TGTGCCAGCAGATGGACAGGGGGAACCGGGGAGCTGTTTTTT
. few TRBJ1-2 TRBV11-2 15 CASSLSGGPNYGYTF TGTGCCAGCAGCTTGTCGGGGGGGCCCAACTATGGCTACACCTTC
TRBD1 . TRBJ2-1 TRBV4-3 17 CASSHNQGARSYNEQFF TGCGCCAGCAGCCACAACCAGGGGGCACGCTCCTACAATGAGCAGTTCTTC
. . TRBJ1-6 TRBV7-9 15 CASSLPGAVDSPLHF TGTGCCAGCAGCTTACCAGGGGCTGTAGATTCACCCCTCCACTTT
. . TRBJ2-7 TRBV27 13 CASSLLREYEQYF TGTGCCAGCAGTTTATTAAGGGAGTACGAGCAGTACTTC
TRBD2 . TRBJ2-1 TRBV5-1 15 CASSLSGLALNEQFF TGCGCCAGCAGCTTGAGCGGACTAGCCCTGAATGAGCAGTTCTTC
TRBD1 . TRBJ1-1 TRBV20-1 11 CSAPDRAEAFF TGCAGTGCCCCGGACAGGGCCGAAGCTTTCTTT
. . TRBJ2-7 TRBV21-1 8 CATSGQYF TGTGCCACCTCCGGGCAGTACTTC
TRBD1 . TRBJ1-2 TRBV28 18 CASSSQPGQGEDAYGYTF TGTGCCAGCAGTTCCCAACCGGGACAGGGGGAGGACGCCTATGGCTACACCTTC
TRBD2 . TRBJ2-5 TRBV30 14 CAWSLGLAVETQYF TGTGCCTGGTCACTGGGGCTAGCGGTAGAGACCCAGTACTTC
TRBD2 few TRBJ2-1 TRBV11-3 16 CASSLGLAGTYNEQFF TGTGCCAGCAGCCTTGGACTAGCGGGAACCTACAATGAGCAGTTCTTC
TRBD1 few TRBJ1-6 TRBV7-6 15 CASSPDRAYNSPLHF TGTGCCAGCAGCCCAGACAGGGCCTATAATTCACCCCTCCACTTT
. . TRBJ2-1 TRBV30 14 CAWKRGSSYNEQFF TGTGCCTGGAAGCGAGGGAGCTCCTACAATGAGCAGTTCTTC
. . TRBJ1-4 TRBV7-2 16 CASSSRGPRTNEKLFF TGTGCCAGCAGCTCCAGGGGACCGCGCACTAATGAAAAACTGTTTTTT
. . TRBJ2-1 TRBV5-1 15 CASSSTRGLYNEQFF TGCGCCAGCAGCTCGACTAGGGGCCTTTACAATGAGCAGTTCTTC
. . TRBJ2-3 TRBV7-2 12 CASSANRYTQYF TGTGCCAGCAGCGCCAACCGGTATACGCAGTATTTT
TRBD2 . TRBJ2-1 TRBV5-4 17 CASSLGGSGGPYNEQFF TGTGCCAGCAGCTTGGGGGGTAGCGGGGGTCCCTACAATGAGCAGTTCTTC
. . TRBJ2-6 TRBV5-1 18 CASSLSWQGGSGANVLTF TGCGCCAGCAGCTTGAGTTGGCAGGGGGGTTCTGGGGCCAACGTCCTGACTTTC
TRBD1 . TRBJ2-5 TRBV5-1 15 CASSQWTGSPETQYF TGCGCCAGCAGCCAATGGACAGGAAGCCCCGAGACCCAGTACTTC
. . TRBJ2-7 TRBV4-1 15 CASSQGQLSPREQYF TGCGCCAGCAGCCAAGGTCAGCTTTCACCTAGAGAGCAGTACTTC
TRBD1 . TRBJ1-5 TRBV4-3 15 CASSQYRGGDQPQHF TGCGCCAGCAGCCAATACAGGGGAGGCGATCAGCCCCAGCATTTT
. . TRBJ1-1 TRBV7-8 14 CASSSRTLNTEAFF TGTGCCAGCAGCTCCCGGACATTAAACACTGAAGCTTTCTTT